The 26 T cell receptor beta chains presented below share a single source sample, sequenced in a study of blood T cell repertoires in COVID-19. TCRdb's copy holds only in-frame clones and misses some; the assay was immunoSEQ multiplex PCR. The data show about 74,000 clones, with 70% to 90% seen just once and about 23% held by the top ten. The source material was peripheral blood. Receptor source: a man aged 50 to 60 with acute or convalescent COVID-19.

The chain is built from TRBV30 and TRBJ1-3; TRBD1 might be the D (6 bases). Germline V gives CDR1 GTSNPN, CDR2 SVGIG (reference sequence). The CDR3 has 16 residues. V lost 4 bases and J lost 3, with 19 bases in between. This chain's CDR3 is CAWTAGGASFGNTIYF. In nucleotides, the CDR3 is TGTGCCTGGACCGCCGGGGGGGCAAGCTTTGGAAACACCATATATTTT.

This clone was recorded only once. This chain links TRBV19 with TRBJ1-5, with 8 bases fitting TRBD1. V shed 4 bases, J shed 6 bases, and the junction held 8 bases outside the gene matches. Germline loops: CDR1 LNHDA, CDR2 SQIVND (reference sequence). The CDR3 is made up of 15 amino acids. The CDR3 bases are TGTGCCAGTAGTACCCAGGACAGGGACGGTCAGCCCCAGCATTTT. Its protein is CASSTQDRDGQPQHF.

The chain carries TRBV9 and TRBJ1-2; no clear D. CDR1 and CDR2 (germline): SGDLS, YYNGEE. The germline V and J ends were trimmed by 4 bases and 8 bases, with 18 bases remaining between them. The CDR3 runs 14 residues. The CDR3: CASSPGPGRRGYTF. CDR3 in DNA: TGTGCCAGCAGCCCAGGCCCGGGCCGGAGGGGCTACACCTTC.

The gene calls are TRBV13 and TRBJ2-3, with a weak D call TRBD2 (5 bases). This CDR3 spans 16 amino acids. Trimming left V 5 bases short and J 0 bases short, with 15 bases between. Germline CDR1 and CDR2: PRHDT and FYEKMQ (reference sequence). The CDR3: CASSPPRRGSTDTQYF. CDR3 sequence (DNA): TGTGCCAGCAGCCCCCCCCGACGGGGAAGCACAGATACGCAGTATTTT.

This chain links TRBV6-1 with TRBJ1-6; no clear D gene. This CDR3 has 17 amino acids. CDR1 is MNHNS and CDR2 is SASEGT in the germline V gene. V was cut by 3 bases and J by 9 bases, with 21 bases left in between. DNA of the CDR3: TGTGCCAGCAGTGAGGCCCCACCTGGTATGTTTTCTTCACCCCTCCACTTT. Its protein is CASSEAPPGMFSSPLHF.

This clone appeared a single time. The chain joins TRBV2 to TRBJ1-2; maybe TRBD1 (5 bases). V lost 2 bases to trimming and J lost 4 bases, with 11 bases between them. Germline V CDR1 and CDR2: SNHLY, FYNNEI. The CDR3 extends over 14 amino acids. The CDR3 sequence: CASSEPGGGYGYTF. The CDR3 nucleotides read TGTGCCAGCAGTGAACCCGGGGGGGGCTATGGCTACACCTTC.

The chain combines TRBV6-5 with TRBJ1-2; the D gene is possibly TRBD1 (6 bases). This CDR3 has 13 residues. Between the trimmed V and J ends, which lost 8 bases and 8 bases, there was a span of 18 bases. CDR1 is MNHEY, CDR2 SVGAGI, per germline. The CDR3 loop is CASSRGGSQGYTF. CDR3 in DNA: TGTGCCAGCTCAAGGGGGGGGTCCCAGGGCTACACCTTC.

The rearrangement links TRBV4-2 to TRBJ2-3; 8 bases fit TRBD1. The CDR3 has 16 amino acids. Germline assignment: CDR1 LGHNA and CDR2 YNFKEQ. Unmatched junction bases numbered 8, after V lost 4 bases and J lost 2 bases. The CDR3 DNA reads TGTGCCAGCAGCCCCCTCGGACAGGGACTCACAGATACGCAGTATTTT. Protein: CASSPLGQGLTDTQYF.

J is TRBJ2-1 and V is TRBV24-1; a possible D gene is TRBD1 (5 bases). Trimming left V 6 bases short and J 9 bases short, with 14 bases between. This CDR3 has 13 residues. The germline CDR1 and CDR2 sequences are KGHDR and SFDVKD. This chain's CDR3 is CATSKLTGGEQFF. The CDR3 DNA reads TGTGCCACCAGTAAATTAACAGGTGGTGAGCAGTTCTTC.

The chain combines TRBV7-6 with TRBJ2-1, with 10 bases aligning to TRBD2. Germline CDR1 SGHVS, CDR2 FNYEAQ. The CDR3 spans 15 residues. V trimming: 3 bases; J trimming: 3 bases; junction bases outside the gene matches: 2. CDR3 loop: CASSFGLADYNEQFF. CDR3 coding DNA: TGTGCCAGCAGCTTCGGACTAGCGGACTACAATGAGCAGTTCTTC.

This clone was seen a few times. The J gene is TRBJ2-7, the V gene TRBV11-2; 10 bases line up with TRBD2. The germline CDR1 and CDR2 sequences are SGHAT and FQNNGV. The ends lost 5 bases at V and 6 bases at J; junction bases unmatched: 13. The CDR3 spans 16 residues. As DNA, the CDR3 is TGTGCCAGCAGCCGCCCGGGACTAGCGAAAGGGGGCGAGCAGTACGTC. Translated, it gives CASSRPGLAKGGEQYV.

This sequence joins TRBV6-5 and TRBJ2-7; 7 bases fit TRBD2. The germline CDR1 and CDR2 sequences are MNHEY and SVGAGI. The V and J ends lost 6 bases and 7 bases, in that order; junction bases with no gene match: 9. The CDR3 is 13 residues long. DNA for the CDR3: TGTGCCAGCAGAAGGACTAGTGTAGAAGAGCAGTACTTC. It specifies CASRRTSVEEQYF.

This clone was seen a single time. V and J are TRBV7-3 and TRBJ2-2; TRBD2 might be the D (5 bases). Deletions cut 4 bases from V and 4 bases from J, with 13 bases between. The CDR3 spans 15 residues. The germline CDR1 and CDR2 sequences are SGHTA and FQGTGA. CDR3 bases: TGTGCCAGCAGCTCCCAGATGGCGGGCACCGGGGAGCTGTTTTTT. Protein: CASSSQMAGTGELFF.

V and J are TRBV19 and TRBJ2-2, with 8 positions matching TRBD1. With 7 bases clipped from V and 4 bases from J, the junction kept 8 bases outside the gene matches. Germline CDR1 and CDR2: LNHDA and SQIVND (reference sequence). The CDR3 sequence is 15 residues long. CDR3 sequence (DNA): TGTGCCAGTAAATGGCAGGGGGCTGGCACCGGGGAGCTGTTTTTT. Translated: CASKWQGAGTGELFF.

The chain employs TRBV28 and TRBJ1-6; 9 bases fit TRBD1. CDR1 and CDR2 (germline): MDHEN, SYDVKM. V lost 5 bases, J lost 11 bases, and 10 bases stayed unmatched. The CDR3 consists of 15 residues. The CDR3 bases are TGTGCCAGCAGTCCGATCCGGGACAGGGTGCCACCCCTCCACTTT. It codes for CASSPIRDRVPPLHF.

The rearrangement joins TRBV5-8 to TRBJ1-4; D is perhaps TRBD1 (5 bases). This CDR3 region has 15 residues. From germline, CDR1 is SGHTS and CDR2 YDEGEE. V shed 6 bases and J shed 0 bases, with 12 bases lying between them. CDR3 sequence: CASNYGGSTNEKLFF. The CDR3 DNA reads TGTGCCAGCAATTATGGGGGGTCAACTAATGAAAAACTGTTTTTT.

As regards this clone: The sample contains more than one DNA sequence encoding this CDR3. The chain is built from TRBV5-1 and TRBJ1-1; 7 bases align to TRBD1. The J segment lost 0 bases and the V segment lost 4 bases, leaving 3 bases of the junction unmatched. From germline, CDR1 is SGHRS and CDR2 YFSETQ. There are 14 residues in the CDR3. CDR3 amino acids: CASSRTGMNTEAFF. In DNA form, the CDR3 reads TGCGCCAGCAGCCGGACAGGTATGAACACTGAAGCTTTCTTT.

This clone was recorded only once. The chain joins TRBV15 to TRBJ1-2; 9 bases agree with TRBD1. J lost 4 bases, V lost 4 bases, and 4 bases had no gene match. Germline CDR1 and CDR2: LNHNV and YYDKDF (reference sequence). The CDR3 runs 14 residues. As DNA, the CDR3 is TGTGCCACCAGCAAAGCGACAGGGGGCTATGGCTACACCTTC. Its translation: CATSKATGGYGYTF.

CDR3 sequence (DNA): TGTGCCAGCAGTCAACAGGGGAGCACCTACGAGCAGTACTTC. Protein sequence: CASSQQGSTYEQYF. This chain joins TRBV2 and TRBJ2-7, with 7 bases identical to TRBD1. This CDR3 spans 14 amino acids. Germline CDR1 and CDR2: SNHLY and FYNNEI. V shed 5 bases, J shed 2 bases, and the junction held 6 bases outside the gene matches.

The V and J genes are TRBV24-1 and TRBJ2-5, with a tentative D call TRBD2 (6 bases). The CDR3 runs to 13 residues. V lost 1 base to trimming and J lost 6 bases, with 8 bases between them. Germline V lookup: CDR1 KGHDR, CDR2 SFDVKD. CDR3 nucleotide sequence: TGTGCCACCAGTGATTTAGGGAGGCAGACCCAGTACTTC. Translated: CATSDLGRQTQYF.

The CDR3 loop is CASSQGEGMMNQPQHF. Here the CDR3 DNA reads TGCGCCAGCAGCCAAGGGGAGGGGATGATGAATCAGCCCCAGCATTTT. J is TRBJ1-5 and V is TRBV4-1; D might be TRBD1 (5 bases). Trimming stripped 1 base from V and 4 bases from J, with 14 bases between. There are 16 residues in the CDR3. Per the germline V gene, CDR1 is MGHRA and CDR2 is YSYEKL.

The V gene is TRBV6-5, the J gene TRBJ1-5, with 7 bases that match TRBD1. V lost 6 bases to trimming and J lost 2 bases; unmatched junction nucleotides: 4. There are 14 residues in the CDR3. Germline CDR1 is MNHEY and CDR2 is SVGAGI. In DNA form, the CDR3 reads TGTGCCAGCAGAGATGGGACAGGCAATCAGCCCCAGCATTTT. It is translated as CASRDGTGNQPQHF.

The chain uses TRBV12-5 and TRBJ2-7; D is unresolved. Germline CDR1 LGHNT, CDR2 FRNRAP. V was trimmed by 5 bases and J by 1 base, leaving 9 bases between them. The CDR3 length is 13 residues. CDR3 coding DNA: TGTGCTAGTGGTCCCAGTCCTTCCTACGAGCAGTACGTC. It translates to CASGPSPSYEQYV.

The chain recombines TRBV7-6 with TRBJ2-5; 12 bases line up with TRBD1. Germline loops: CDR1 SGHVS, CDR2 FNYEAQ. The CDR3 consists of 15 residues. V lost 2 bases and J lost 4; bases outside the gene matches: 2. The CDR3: CASSLRDRGLETQYF. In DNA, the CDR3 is TGTGCCAGCAGCTTAAGGGACAGGGGGCTAGAGACCCAGTACTTC.

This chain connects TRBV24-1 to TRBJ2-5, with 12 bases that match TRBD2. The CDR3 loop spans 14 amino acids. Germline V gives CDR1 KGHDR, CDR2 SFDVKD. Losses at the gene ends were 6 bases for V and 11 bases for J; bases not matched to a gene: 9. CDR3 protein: CATSSLAGGQRQYF. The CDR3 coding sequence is TGTGCCACCAGTAGTCTAGCGGGGGGGCAACGACAGTACTTC.

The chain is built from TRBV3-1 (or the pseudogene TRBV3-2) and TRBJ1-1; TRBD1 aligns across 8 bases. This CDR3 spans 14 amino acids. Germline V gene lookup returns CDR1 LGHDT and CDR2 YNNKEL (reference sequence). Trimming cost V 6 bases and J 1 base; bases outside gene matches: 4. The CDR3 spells CASRTGASNTEAFF. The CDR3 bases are TGTGCCAGCAGGACAGGGGCCTCGAACACTGAAGCTTTCTTT.